This record looks at one T cell receptor beta chain sequence and its context. Its target is not known. PCR used 60 Vbeta primers and 13 Jbeta primers. The data were produced by immunoSEQ multiplex PCR, yet TCRdb's version contains in-frame clones alone and is incomplete. Among roughly 76,000 clones, about 80% were seen once, and the ten largest hold 2.5%. These data are taken from a study of cytomegalovirus exposure and HLA in healthy donors. General observations from the study: Relative to the approximately 670-donor mean, N-insertions were reportedly fewer in an Asian-associated ancestry cluster in a later analysis. Productive status was seen about 87% or about 30% of the time for most TCR beta V segments in an earlier analysis. Relative to equally common others, HLA-associated TCR beta chains showed greater clonal expansion in a later analysis. Reports described diagnosis of cytomegalovirus status by the classifier as highly specific and sensitive.

Sequencing was carried out using PBMCs. The TCR sequence derives from a man aged 25 to 45 in good health and CMV-seronegative.

The CDR3 DNA reads as TGTGCCAGCAGCTTAGGTACAGGGGGCGCAGGAGCCAAAAACATTCAGTACTTC. Translated: CASSLGTGGAGAKNIQYF. V is TRBV7-2 and J is TRBJ2-4; TRBD1 agrees at 9 bases. CDR3 size: 18 residues. Germline trimming cut 1 base from V and 0 bases from J; bases unmatched to any gene: 7. The V gene's germline CDR1 is SGHTA and CDR2 FQGNSA.